This T cell receptor (beta chain) was sequenced for a study of cytomegalovirus exposure and HLA in healthy donors. Of note for this clone: As yet, its antigen is unknown.

Study-level points and caveats: Rare sequences made up most TCRs, while some public TCRs were found in many donors.

The table came from immunoSEQ multiplex PCR; TCRdb's copy has only in-frame clones and leaves some out. This table has hundreds of thousands of clones, 87% appearing once. Sequences were obtained from PBMCs. The receptor was isolated from a man aged 18 to 30 in good health and CMV-seropositive.

CDR3 sequence: CASNPRTSAYNEQFF. CDR3 bases: TGTGCCAGCAACCCCCGGACTAGCGCCTACAATGAGCAGTTCTTC. V usage is TRBV6-1 and J usage is TRBJ2-1, with TRBD2 identical over 9 bases. V was clipped by 7 bases and J by 2 bases; unmatched bases: 6. The CDR3 runs to 15 residues. Germline CDR1 reads MNHNS; CDR2 reads SASEGT.